A selection of T cell receptor beta chains follows, all from one sample in a study of blood T cell repertoires in COVID-19. The protocol was immunoSEQ multiplex PCR, while the TCRdb copy is restricted to in-frame clones and leaves out a portion. The sample contains over 300,000 clones, 90% of which appear only once. Sequencing input: peripheral blood. The receptors come from a man in his late teens or twenties with active or convalescent COVID-19. The CDR3 runs from the conserved cysteine through the conserved F or W. Each record gives: CDR3 protein, CDR3 DNA, clone size, D gene, V gene, J gene. A D gene is named only where the DNA matches it firmly. Expanded clones get a size class; other rows say once, few or many, or leave the size out.

CDR3aa: CASSLGSGGTGSEQYF
CDR3nt: TGTGCCAGCAGCTTAGGAAGCGGCGGGACAGGGTCCGAGCAGTACTTC
abundance: NA
d_gene: TRBD1
v_gene: TRBV7-8
j_gene: TRBJ2-7

CDR3aa: CASSLRDENTEAFF
CDR3nt: TGTGCCAGCAGCTTGCGGGATGAGAACACTGAAGCTTTCTTT
abundance: once
d_gene: NA
v_gene: TRBV5-4
j_gene: TRBJ1-1

CDR3aa: CASSTGVTYEQYF
CDR3nt: TGTGCCAGTAGCACAGGGGTCACCTACGAGCAGTACTTC
abundance: NA
d_gene: TRBD1
v_gene: TRBV19
j_gene: TRBJ2-7

CDR3aa: CASSVGGEQYF
CDR3nt: TGTGCCAGCAGCGTCGGGGGAGAGCAGTACTTC
abundance: once
d_gene: NA
v_gene: TRBV7-3
j_gene: TRBJ2-7

CDR3aa: CASSSLRGTEAFF
CDR3nt: TGTGCCAGTAGTTCTTTAAGGGGCACTGAAGCTTTCTTT
abundance: NA
d_gene: NA
v_gene: TRBV19
j_gene: TRBJ1-1

CDR3aa: CASSFRGHTGELFF
CDR3nt: TGTGCCAGCAGCTTCAGGGGTCACACCGGGGAGCTGTTTTTT
abundance: NA
d_gene: NA
v_gene: TRBV7-2
j_gene: TRBJ2-2

CDR3aa: CASSLDRNTEAFF
CDR3nt: TGTGCCAGCAGCTTGGACAGGAACACTGAAGCTTTCTTT
abundance: NA
d_gene: NA
v_gene: TRBV5-6
j_gene: TRBJ1-1

CDR3aa: CASRRGLADYNEQFF
CDR3nt: TGTGCCAGCAGGCGGGGACTAGCGGATTACAATGAGCAGTTCTTC
abundance: NA
d_gene: TRBD2
v_gene: TRBV2
j_gene: TRBJ2-1

CDR3aa: CASSLVAGNTEAFF
CDR3nt: TGTGCCAGCAGCTTAGTCGCCGGGAACACTGAAGCTTTCTTT
abundance: NA
d_gene: NA
v_gene: TRBV7-2
j_gene: TRBJ1-1

CDR3aa: CASSSLGTAANYNEQFF
CDR3nt: TGTGCCAGCAGCTCACTGGGGACAGCGGCAAACTACAATGAGCAGTTCTTC
abundance: NA
d_gene: TRBD1
v_gene: TRBV5-5
j_gene: TRBJ2-1

CDR3aa: CAISTTGTAYEQYF
CDR3nt: TGTGCCATCAGTACGACAGGGACGGCCTACGAGCAGTACTTC
abundance: NA
d_gene: TRBD1
v_gene: TRBV10-3
j_gene: TRBJ2-7

CDR3aa: CASSEAGQLTNEKLFF
CDR3nt: TGTGCCAGCAGTGAAGCGGGACAGCTAACTAATGAAAAACTGTTTTTT
abundance: NA
d_gene: TRBD1
v_gene: TRBV2
j_gene: TRBJ1-4

CDR3aa: CASSPPVANYGYTF
CDR3nt: TGTGCCAGCTCACCACCCGTTGCTAACTATGGCTACACCTTC
abundance: NA
d_gene: NA
v_gene: TRBV18
j_gene: TRBJ1-2

CDR3aa: CASSPRLGGNTEAFF
CDR3nt: TGTGCCAGCTCACCCCGATTGGGGGGGAACACTGAAGCTTTCTTT
abundance: NA
d_gene: NA
v_gene: TRBV18
j_gene: TRBJ1-1

CDR3aa: CASSHTGERTEAFF
CDR3nt: TGCGCCAGCAGCCACACAGGGGAACGCACTGAAGCTTTCTTT
abundance: NA
d_gene: TRBD1
v_gene: TRBV4-3
j_gene: TRBJ1-1

CDR3aa: CASSITGVYETQYF
CDR3nt: TGTGCCAGTAGTATAACGGGGGTATACGAGACCCAGTACTTC
abundance: NA
d_gene: NA
v_gene: TRBV19
j_gene: TRBJ2-5

CDR3aa: CASSLAKNIQYF
CDR3nt: TGTGCCAGTTCCCTAGCCAAAAACATTCAGTACTTC
abundance: NA
d_gene: NA
v_gene: TRBV2
j_gene: TRBJ2-4

CDR3aa: CASSPGQVGDGYTF
CDR3nt: TGTGCCAGCAGCCCGGGACAGGTCGGAGATGGCTACACCTTC
abundance: NA
d_gene: TRBD1
v_gene: TRBV5-6
j_gene: TRBJ1-2

CDR3aa: CSVEDRIREGSNTGELFF
CDR3nt: TGCAGCGTTGAAGATCGCATAAGGGAGGGGTCGAACACCGGGGAGCTGTTTTTT
abundance: NA
d_gene: TRBD2
v_gene: TRBV29-1
j_gene: TRBJ2-2

CDR3aa: CASSAFPGSEQFF
CDR3nt: TGTGCCAGCAGTGCCTTCCCAGGCAGTGAGCAGTTCTTC
abundance: NA
d_gene: NA
v_gene: TRBV6-4
j_gene: TRBJ2-1